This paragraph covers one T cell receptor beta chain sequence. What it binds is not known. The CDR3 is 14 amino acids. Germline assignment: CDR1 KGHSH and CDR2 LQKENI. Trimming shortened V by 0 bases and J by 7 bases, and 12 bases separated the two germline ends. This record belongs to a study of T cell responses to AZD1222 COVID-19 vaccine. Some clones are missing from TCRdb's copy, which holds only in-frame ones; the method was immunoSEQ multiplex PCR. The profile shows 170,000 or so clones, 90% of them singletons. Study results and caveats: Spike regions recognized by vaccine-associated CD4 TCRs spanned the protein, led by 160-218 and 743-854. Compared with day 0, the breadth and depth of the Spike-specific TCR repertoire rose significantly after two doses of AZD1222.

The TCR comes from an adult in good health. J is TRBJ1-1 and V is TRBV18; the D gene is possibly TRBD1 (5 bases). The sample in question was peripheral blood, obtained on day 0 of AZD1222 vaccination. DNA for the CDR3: TGTGCCAGCTCACCACCGGGGACGGCTGTTGAAGCTTTCTTT. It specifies CASSPPGTAVEAFF.